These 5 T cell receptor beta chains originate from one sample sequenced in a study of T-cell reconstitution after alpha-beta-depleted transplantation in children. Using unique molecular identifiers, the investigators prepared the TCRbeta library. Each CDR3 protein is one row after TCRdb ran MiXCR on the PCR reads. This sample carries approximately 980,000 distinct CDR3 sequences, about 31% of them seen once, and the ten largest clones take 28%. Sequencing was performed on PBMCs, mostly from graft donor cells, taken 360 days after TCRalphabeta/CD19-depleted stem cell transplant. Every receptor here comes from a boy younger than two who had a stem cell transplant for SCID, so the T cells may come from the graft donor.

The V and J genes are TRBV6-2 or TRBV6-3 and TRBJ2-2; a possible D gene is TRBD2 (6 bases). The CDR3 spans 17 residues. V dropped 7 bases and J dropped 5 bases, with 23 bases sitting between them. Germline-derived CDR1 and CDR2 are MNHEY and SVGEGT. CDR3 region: CASTDDSGTRGTGELFF. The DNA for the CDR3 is TGTGCCAGCACCGACGATTCCGGGACCCGGGGGACCGGGGAGCTGTTTTTT.

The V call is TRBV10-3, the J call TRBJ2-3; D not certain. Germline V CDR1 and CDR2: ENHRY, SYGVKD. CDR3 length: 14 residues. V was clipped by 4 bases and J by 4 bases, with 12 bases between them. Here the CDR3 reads CAISVTVSSDTQYF. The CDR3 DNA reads TGTGCCATCAGTGTTACGGTTAGCTCAGATACGCAGTATTTT.

Here the CDR3 DNA reads TGTGCCAGCAGCCCCCTTGGCTTCACCACAGATACGCAGTATTTT. This encodes CASSPLGFTTDTQYF. This chain connects TRBV5-5 to TRBJ2-3; D is undetermined. CDR1 is SGHKS and CDR2 is YYEKEE in the germline V gene (reference sequence). V was clipped by 4 bases and J by 2 bases, with 14 bases between them. CDR3 length: 15 amino acids.

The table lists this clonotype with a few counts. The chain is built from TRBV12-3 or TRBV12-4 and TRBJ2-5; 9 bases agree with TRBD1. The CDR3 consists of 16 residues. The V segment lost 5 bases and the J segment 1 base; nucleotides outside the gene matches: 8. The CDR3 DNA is TGTGCCAGCAGTCCAGGGACAGGGAGGGTCCAAGAGACCCAGTACTTC. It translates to CASSPGTGRVQETQYF.

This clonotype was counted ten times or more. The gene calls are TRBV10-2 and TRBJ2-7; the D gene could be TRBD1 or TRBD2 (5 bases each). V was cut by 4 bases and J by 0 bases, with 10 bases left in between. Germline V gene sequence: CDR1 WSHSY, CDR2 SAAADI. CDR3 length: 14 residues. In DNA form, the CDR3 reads TGCGCCAGCAGTGCCGGGGCCCTCTCCTACGAGCAGTACTTC. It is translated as CASSAGALSYEQYF.